This TCR beta chain was captured by sequencing in a study of radiation and T cells in renal cell carcinoma. The study's findings and limits: From baseline, blood top tumor clonotypes peaked at 2 weeks post-radiation.

Profiling relied on immunoSEQ multiplex PCR, and the TCRdb table lists in-frame clones only, not all of them. The sample gives 110,000 to 150,000 clones, 83% of which show up once; less than 25% is in the top ten. Time point noted: baseline pretreatment blood. Treatment reported: 15 Gy SBRT to primary tumor, nephrectomy 4 weeks later. Radiation-treated patients gave blood at baseline, week 2 and week 4. This renal cell carcinoma was of the clear cell type. A single count supports this clone. The antigen is unknown. The sequence was obtained from a woman aged 45 to 65 with renal cell carcinoma. The sequences come from blood, collected from a patient whose treatment included radiotherapy and nephrectomy.

CDR3 bases: TGTGCCAGCAGCGTAGGCGGGATCCGAGCCAATTCACCCCTCCACTTT. It is translated as CASSVGGIRANSPLHF. The chain employs TRBV9 and TRBJ1-6; no firm D call. The length of the CDR3 is 16 residues. Trimming removed 0 bases from V and 7 bases from J, with 14 bases in between. CDR1 SGDLS and CDR2 YYNGEE come from the germline V gene.